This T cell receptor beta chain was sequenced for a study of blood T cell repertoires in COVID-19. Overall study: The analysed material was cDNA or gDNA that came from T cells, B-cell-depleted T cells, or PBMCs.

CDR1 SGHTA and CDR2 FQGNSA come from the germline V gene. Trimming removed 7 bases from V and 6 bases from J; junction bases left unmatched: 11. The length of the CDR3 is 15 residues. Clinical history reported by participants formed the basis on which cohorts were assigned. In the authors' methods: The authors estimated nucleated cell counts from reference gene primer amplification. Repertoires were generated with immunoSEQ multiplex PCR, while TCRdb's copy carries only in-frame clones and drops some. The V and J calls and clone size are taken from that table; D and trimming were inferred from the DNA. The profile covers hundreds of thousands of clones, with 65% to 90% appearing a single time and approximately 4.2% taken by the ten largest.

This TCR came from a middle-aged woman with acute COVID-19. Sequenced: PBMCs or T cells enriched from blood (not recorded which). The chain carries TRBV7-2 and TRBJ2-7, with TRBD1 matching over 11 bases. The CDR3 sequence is CASTLRTGTGGEQYF. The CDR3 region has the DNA TGTGCCAGCACCCTAAGGACCGGGACAGGGGGCGAGCAGTACTTC.